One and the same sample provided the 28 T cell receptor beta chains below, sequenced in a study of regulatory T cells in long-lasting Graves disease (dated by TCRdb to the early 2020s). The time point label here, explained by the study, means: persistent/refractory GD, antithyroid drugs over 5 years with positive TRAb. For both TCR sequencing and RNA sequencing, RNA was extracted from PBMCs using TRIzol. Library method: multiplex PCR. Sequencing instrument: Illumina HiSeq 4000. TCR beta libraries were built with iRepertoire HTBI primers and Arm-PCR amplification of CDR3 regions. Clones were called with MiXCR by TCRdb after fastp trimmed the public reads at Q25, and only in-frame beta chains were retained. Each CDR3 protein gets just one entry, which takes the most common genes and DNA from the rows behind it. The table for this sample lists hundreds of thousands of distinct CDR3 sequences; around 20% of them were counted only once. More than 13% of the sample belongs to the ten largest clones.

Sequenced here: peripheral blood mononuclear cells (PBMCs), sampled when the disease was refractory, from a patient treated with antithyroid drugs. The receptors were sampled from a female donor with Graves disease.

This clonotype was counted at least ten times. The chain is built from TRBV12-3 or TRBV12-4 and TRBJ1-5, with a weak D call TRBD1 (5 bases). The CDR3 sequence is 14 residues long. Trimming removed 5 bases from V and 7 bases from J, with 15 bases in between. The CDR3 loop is CASSRDGRWQPQHF. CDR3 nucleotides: TGTGCCAGCAGTCGGGACGGCCGGTGGCAGCCCCAGCATTTT.

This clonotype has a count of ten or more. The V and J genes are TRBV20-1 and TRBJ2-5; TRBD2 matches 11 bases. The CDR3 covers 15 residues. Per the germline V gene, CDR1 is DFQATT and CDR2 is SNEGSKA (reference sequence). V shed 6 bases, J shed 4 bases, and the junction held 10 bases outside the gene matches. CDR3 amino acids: CSAYTTSGIVETQYF. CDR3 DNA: TGCAGTGCCTATACGACTAGCGGGATAGTAGAGACCCAGTACTTC.

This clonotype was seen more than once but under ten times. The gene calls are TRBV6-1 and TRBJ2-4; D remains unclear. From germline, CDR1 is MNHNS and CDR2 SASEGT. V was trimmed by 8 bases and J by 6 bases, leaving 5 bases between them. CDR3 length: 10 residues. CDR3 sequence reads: CASRSNIQYF. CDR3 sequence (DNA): TGTGCCAGCCGGTCAAACATTCAGTACTTC.

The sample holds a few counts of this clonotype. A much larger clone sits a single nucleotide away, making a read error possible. CDR3 DNA sequence: TGTGCCGGCAGCGGGAGAAGGGCTCAGCCCCAGCATTTT. Its protein product is CAGSGRRAQPQHF. V is TRBV12-3 or TRBV12-4 and J is TRBJ1-5, with D uncertain. CDR3 size: 13 residues.

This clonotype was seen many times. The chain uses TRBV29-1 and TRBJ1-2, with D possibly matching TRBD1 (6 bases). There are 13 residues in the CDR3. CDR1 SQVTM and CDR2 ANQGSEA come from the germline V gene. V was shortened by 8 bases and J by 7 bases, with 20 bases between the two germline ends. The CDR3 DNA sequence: TGCAGCACCTCATCGGGGGGGCCAAGTGGCTACACCTTC. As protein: CSTSSGGPSGYTF.

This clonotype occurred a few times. The CDR3 region has the DNA TGTGCCAGCACCAACCCCCGCTCTCGGCCAAGCACAGATACGCAGTATTTT. Encoded protein: CASTNPRSRPSTDTQYF. The gene calls are TRBV7-2 and TRBJ2-3; D is undetermined. This CDR3 is built from 17 residues. Trimming took 7 bases from V and 0 from J, leaving 20 bases between them. The V gene's germline CDR1 is SGHTA and CDR2 FQGNSA.

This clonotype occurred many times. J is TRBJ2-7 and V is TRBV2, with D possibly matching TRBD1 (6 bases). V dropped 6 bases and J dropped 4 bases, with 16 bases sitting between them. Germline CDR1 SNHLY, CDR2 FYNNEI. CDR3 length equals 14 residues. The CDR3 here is CASSPSGARYEQYF. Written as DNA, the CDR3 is TGTGCCAGCAGCCCCTCAGGGGCGCGTTACGAGCAGTACTTC.

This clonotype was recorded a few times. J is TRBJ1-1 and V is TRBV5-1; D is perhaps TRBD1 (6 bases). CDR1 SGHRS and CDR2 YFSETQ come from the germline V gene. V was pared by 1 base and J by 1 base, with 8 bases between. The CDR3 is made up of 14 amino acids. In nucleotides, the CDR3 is TGCGCCAGCAGCTTGAGGGACAAGAACACTGAAGCTTTCTTT. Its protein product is CASSLRDKNTEAFF.

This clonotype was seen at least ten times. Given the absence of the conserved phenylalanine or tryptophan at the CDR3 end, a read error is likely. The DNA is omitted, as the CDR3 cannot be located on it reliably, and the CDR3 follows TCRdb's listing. The CDR3 loop reads CASSPGGVAYSSALFI. The chain is built from TRBV3-1 and TRBJ2-5; the D call in the table, TRBD1, was not verified against the DNA. CDR1 LGHDT and CDR2 YNNKEL come from the germline V gene (reference sequence). The CDR3 is 16 amino acids long, termini counted.

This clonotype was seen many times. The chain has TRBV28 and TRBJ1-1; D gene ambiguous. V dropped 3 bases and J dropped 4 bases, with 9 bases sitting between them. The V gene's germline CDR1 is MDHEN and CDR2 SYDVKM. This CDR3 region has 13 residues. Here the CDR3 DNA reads TGTGCCAGCAGTTTGTGGTCCACCACTGAAGCTTTCTTT. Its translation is CASSLWSTTEAFF.

CDR3 sequence (DNA): TGCGCCAGCAGTGAGTCTAGCGGGGGCTCCTACGAGCAGTACTTC. It codes for CASSESSGGSYEQYF. The rearrangement joins TRBV10-2 to TRBJ2-7; TRBD2 matches 9 bases. The J segment lost 0 bases and the V segment lost 0 bases, leaving 0 bases of the junction unmatched. Germline CDR1 and CDR2: WSHSY and SAAADI. The CDR3 sequence is 15 residues long.

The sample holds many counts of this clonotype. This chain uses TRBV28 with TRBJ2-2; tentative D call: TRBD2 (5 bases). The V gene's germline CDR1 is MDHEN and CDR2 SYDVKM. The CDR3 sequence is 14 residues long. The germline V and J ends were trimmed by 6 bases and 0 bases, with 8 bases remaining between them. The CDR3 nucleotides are TGTGCCAGCAGGCTAGCTCCGAACACCGGGGAGCTGTTTTTT. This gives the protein CASRLAPNTGELFF.

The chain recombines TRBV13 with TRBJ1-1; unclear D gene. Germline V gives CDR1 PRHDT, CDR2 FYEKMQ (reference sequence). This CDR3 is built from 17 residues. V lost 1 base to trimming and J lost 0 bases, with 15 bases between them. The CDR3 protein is CASSLVLWGTMNTEAFF. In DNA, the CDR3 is TGTGCCAGCAGCTTAGTTTTATGGGGAACTATGAACACTGAAGCTTTCTTT.

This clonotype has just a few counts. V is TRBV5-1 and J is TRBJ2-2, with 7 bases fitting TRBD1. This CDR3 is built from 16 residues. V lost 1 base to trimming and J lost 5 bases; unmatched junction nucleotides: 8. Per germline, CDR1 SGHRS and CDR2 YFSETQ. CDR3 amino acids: CASSLIGGTKTGELFF. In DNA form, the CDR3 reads TGCGCCAGCAGCTTGATAGGGGGCACCAAAACCGGGGAGCTGTTTTTT.

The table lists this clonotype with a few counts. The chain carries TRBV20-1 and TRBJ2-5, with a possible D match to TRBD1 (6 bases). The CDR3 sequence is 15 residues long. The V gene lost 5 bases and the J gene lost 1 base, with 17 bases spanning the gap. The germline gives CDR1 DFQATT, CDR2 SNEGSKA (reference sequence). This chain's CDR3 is CSAEDQDSFQETQYF. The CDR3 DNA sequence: TGCAGTGCTGAAGACCAGGACAGCTTCCAAGAGACCCAGTACTTC.

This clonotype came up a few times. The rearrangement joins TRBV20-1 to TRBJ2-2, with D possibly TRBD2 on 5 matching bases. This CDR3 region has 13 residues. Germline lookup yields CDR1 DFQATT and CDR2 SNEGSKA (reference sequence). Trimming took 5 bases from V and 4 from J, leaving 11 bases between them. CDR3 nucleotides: TGCAGTGCTCCCTGGACTCTCACCGGGGAGCTGTTTTTT. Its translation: CSAPWTLTGELFF.

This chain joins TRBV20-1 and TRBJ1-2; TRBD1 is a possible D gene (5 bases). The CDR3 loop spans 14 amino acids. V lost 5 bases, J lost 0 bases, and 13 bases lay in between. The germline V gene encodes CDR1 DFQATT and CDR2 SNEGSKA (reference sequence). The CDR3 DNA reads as TGCAGTGCTCCCGCGGGGGTTACTAACTATGGCTACACCTTC. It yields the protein CSAPAGVTNYGYTF.

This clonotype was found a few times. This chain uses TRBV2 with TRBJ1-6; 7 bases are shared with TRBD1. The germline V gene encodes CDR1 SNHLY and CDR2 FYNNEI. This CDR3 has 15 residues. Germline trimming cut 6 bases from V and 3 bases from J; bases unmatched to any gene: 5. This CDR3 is CASRQGLIYNSPLHF. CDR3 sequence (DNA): TGTGCCAGCAGACAGGGGCTCATCTATAATTCACCCCTCCACTTT. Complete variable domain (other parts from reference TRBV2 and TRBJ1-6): EPEVTQTPSHQVTQMGQEVILRCVPISNHLYFYWYRQILGQKVEFLVSFYNNEISEKSEIFDDQFSVERPDGSNFTLKIRSTKLEDSAMYFCASRQGLIYNSPLHFGNGTRLTVT.

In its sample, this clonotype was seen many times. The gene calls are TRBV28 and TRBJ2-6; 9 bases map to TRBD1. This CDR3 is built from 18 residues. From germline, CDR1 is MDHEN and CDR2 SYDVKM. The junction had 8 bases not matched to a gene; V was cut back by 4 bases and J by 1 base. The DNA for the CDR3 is TGTGCCAGCAGTTGGGCGGGACAGGGTTTGTCTGGGGCCAACGTCCTGACTTTC. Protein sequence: CASSWAGQGLSGANVLTF.

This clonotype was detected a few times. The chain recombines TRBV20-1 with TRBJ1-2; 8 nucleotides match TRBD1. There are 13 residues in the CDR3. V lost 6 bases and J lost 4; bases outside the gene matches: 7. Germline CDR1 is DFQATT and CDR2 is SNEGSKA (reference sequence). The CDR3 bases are TGCAGTGCGCCCTCGGACAGGGCCTATGGCTACACCTTC. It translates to CSAPSDRAYGYTF.

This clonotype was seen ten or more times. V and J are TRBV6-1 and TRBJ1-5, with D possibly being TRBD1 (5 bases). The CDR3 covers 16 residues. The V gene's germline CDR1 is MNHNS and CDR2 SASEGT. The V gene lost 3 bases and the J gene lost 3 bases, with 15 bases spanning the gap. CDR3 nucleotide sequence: TGTGCCAGCAGTGACCCCGCTAGGACACTCAATCAGCCCCAGCATTTT. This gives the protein CASSDPARTLNQPQHF.

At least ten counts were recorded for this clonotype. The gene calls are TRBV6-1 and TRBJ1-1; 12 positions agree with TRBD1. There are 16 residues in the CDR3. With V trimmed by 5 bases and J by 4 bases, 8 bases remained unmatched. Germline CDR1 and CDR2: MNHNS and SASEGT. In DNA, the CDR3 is TGTGCCAGCAGTCGAATCGGGACAGGGGGCGTCACTGAAGCTTTCTTT. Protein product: CASSRIGTGGVTEAFF.

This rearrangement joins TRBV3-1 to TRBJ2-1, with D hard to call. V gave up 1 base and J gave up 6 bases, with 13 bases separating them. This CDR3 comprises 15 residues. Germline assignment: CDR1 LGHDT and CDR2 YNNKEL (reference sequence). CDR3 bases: TGTGCCAGCAGCCAAGTTCGCAGTACGGGCAATGAGCAGTTCTTC. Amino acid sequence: CASSQVRSTGNEQFF.

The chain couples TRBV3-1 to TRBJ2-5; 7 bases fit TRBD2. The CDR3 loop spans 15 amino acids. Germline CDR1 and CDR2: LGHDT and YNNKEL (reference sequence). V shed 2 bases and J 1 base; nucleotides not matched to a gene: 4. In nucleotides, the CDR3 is TGTGCCAGCAGCCAAACTAGCGCCATCCAAGAGACCCAGTACTTC. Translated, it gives CASSQTSAIQETQYF.

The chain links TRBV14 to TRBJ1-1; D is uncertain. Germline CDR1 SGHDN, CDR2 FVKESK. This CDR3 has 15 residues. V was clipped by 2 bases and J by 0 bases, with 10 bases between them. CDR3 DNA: TGTGCCAGCAGCCAAAGAACTAACATGAACACTGAAGCTTTCTTT. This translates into CASSQRTNMNTEAFF.

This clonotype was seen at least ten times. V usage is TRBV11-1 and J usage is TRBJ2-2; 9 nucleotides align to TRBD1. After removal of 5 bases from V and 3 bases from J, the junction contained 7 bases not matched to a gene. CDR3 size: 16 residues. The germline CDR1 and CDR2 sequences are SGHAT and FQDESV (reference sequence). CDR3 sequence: CASSPLDRGYTGELFF. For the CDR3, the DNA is TGTGCCAGCAGCCCGTTGGACAGGGGTTACACCGGGGAGCTGTTTTTT.

The CDR3 sequence is CASRTEVGQGFNEQFF. The CDR3 DNA reads TGTGCCAGCAGAACCGAGGTAGGACAGGGGTTCAATGAGCAGTTCTTC. V and J are TRBV12-3 or TRBV12-4 and TRBJ2-5, with TRBD1 identical over 9 bases. The J call is doubtful: the DNA matches TRBJ2-1 better. There are 16 residues in the CDR3.

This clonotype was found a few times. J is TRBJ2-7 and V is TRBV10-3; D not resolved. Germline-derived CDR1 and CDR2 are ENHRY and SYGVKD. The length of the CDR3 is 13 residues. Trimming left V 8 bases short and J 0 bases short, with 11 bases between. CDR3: CAIGDGSSYEQYF. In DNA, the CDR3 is TGTGCCATCGGCGACGGAAGCTCCTACGAGCAGTACTTC.